This entry concerns a single TCR beta chain. An end of the junction differs from the germline gene, which may be a read error. This entry belongs to a study of tumor-infiltrating lymphocytes in primary liver carcinoma. The input was 450 to 500 ng total RNA; TCR beta cDNA was made from it with a constant-region primer. Three nested multiplex PCR rounds, a slightly modified ARM-PCR method, built the TCR beta libraries. TRBV1-TRBV30 forward primers paired with a C-beta reverse primer drove the first two PCR rounds, roughly 10 cycles each. A single record per CDR3 protein comes from TCRdb applying MiXCR to the multiplex PCR reads. The table records approximately 340,000 distinct CDR3 sequences, roughly two thirds of them present only once. Germline DNA was extracted alongside blood RNA, which was obtained from unsorted whole blood. Germline V gene data show CDR1 as SGHAT and CDR2 as FQNNGV. CDR3 length: 19 residues.

The sequencing input was peripheral blood. This TCR came from a man aged 35-49 years with primary liver carcinoma and hepatitis B virus infection. The chain joins TRBV11-2 to TRBJ1-6; 10 bases are a match to TRBD1. The CDR3 sequence: CVSNLGFETGGTYNSPLHF. DNA for the CDR3: TGTGTCAGCAACTTAGGCTTTGAGACAGGGGGCACCTATAATTCACCCCTCCACTTT.